This TCR beta chain was identified in a study of shared clonotypes between healthy human individuals. The overall study: CD4 naive and CD4 memory each took three plates per donor, while CD8 naive took two and CD8 memory one. Whole-study results and caveats: The sole specimen, blood, was sampled, and tissue repertoires likely differ.

As for this clone: No antigen is known for it.

Deletions cut 3 bases from V and 5 bases from J, with 12 bases between. Germline-derived CDR1 and CDR2 are SNHLY and FYNNEI. The CDR3 runs to 14 residues. The test was conducted at deep level. Using immunoSEQ multiplex PCR, the repertoire was profiled, and TCRdb retains in-frame clones only, with some absent. The sample shows 2 million or so clones, around 95% of them seen only once. Sample: naive CD4+ T cells sorted from blood. Subset in this sample: CD45RA+ positively selected. The chain employs TRBV2 and TRBJ2-3; no clear D gene. The TCR was taken from a man aged 18 to 29 in good health. The CDR3 DNA reads as TGTGCCAGCAGTGATGGCTGGTACGGAGATACGCAGTATTTT. Translated, it gives CASSDGWYGDTQYF.